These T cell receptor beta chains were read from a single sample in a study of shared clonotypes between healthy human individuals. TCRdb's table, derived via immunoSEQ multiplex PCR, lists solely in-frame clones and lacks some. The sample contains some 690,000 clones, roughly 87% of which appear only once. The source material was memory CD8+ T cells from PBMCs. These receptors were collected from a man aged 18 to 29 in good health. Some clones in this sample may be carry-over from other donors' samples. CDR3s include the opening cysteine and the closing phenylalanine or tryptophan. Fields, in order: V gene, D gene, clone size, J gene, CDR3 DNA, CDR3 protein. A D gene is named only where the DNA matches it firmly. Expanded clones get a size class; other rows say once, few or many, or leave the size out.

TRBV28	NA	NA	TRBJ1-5	TGTGCCAGCAGTTTCGTCCTTGGGCAGCCCCAGCATTTT	CASSFVLGQPQHF
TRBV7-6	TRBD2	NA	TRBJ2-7	TGTGCCAGCAGCTTGCGCCCTAGCGGCAGCTCCTACGAGCAGTACTTC	CASSLRPSGSSYEQYF
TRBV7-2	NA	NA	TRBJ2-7	TGTGCCAGCAGCTCCATGGGTTATCGGCCCGAGCAGTACTTC	CASSSMGYRPEQYF
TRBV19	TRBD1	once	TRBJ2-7	TGTGCCAGTGCTGGGACAGAGTCCTACGAGCAGTACTTC	CASAGTESYEQYF
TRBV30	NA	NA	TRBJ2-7	TGTGCCTGGAGTGTTTTTTCCTATGAGCAGTACTTC	CAWSVFSYEQYF
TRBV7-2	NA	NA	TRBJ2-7	TGTGCCAGCAGCTTAATTAGGGACGAGCAGTACTTC	CASSLIRDEQYF
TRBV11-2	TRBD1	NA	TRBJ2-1	TGTGCCAGCAGCTTAGATGTCCGTTATGGGGGGACAGGCTACAATGAGCAGTTCTTC	CASSLDVRYGGTGYNEQFF
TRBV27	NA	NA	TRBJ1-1	TGTGCCAGCAGTGGGTCGGGCAGGACTGAAGCTTTCTTT	CASSGSGRTEAFF
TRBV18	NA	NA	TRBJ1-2	TGTGCCAGCCCCGATCCTCGCGGTTACAAGTATGGCTACACCTTC	CASPDPRGYKYGYTF
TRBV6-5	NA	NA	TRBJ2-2	TGTGCCAGCAGTTACCGTGCAGGGGTCACCGGGGAGCTGTTTTTT	CASSYRAGVTGELFF
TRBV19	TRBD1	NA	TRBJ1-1	TGTGCCAGTAGTATAGACTCCGGGACAGCGAACACTGAAGCTTTCTTT	CASSIDSGTANTEAFF
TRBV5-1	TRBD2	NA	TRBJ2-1	TGCGCCAGCAGCTGGCTAGCGGGAGGAGGCAATGAGCAGTTCTTC	CASSWLAGGGNEQFF
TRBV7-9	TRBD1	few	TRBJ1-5	TGTGCCAGCAGCTCCGGGACAGACACTTGGCCCCAGCATTTT	CASSSGTDTWPQHF
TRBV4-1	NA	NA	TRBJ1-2	TGCGCCAGCAGCCAAGTCGCAGGCAACTATGGCTACACCTTC	CASSQVAGNYGYTF
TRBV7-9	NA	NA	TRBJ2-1	TGTGCCAGCAGCTTTTCTACCTTGACGTTAAATGAGCAGTTCTTC	CASSFSTLTLNEQFF
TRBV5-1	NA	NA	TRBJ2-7	TGCGCCAGCAGGGAGGGGACAGCATATGCCTACGAGCAGTACTTC	CASREGTAYAYEQYF
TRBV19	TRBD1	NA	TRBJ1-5	TGTGCCAGTCAAAGGGACAGGGGGGTTTTAAATCAGCCCCAGCATTTT	CASQRDRGVLNQPQHF
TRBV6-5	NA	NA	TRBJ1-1	TGTGCCAGCAGTCCCAGGGGAGGCTCCTTTGAAGCTTTCTTT	CASSPRGGSFEAFF
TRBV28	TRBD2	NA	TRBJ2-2	TGTGCCAGCAGCTGGGTGGGGCGGGAGGGCCACACCGGGGAGCTGTTTTTT	CASSWVGREGHTGELFF
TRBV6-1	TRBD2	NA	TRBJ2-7	TGTGCCAGCAGTGACCAGAGGGCTAGCGGGACGCCCTACGAGCAGTACTTC	CASSDQRASGTPYEQYF
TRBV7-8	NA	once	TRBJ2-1	TGTGCCAGCAGCTTTGGCGTCAATGAGCAGTTCTTC	CASSFGVNEQFF
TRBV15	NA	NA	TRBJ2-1	TGTGCCACCGGGGTTACGCTGGCGCTGGTCGGTGAGCAGTTCTTC	CATGVTLALVGEQFF
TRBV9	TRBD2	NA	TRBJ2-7	TGTGCCAGCAGCGTAGACCCTCGGACTAGCGGGCTTTACGAGCAGTACTTC	CASSVDPRTSGLYEQYF
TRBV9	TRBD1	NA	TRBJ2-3	TGTGCCAGCACTTCCGGGACAGGGACAGATACGCAGTATTTT	CASTSGTGTDTQYF
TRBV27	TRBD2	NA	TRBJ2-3	TGTGCCAGCAGTTTAGATACTAGCGTCGGGGCAGATACGCAGTATTTT	CASSLDTSVGADTQYF
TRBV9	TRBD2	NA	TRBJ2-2	TGTGCCAGCAGCGCATACGGGACTAGTACCGGGGAGCTGTTTTTT	CASSAYGTSTGELFF
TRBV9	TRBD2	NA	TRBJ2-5	TGTGCCAGCAGTGCCTGGTCTAGCGGGGCCCAAGAGACCCAGTACTTC	CASSAWSSGAQETQYF